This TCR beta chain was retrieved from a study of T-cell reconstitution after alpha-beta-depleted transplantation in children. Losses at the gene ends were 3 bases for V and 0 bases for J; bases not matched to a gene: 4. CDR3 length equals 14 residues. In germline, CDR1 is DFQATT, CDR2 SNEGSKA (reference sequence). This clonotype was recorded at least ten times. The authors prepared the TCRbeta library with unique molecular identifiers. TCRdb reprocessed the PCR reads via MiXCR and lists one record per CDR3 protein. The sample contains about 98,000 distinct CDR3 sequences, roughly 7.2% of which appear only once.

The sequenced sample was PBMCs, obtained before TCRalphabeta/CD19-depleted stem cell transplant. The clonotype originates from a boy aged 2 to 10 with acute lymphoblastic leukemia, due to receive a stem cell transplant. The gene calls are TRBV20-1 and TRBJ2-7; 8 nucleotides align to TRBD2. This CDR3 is CSARLTSASYEQYF. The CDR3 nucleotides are TGCAGTGCTAGGCTGACTAGCGCCTCCTACGAGCAGTACTTC.